This TCR beta chain is from a study of blood T cells in healthy people across ages. Of note for this clonotype: The antigen is unknown.

CDR3 length: 13 residues. V was clipped by 2 bases and J by 5 bases, with 9 bases between them. Germline CDR1 and CDR2: SGHTA and FQGNSA. A second PCR, run for about 7 to 11 cycles, used a sample-barcoded 5' primer plus a J-beta primer mix. From the 5' RACE reads, TCRdb called clonotypes with MiXCR, one entry per CDR3 protein. The table lists around 1,000,000 distinct CDR3 sequences, approximately 26% of them singletons, with 0.65% to 0.75% in the top ten. Points from the study as a whole: Getting older went along with TCR beta diversity per million T cells dropping roughly linearly.

This sample was also put to use in a study of T cells of mothers and their children. That study adds: Some 2.7 million TCR beta reads per child versus over 9.5 million per mother. There were no persistent microchimeric T cell clones detected.

Sequencing was carried out using blood. The chain links TRBV7-2 to TRBJ2-5; D ambiguous. This clonotype was obtained from a girl aged 2 to 10 in good health. Written as DNA, the CDR3 is TGTGCCAGCAGCTTAATGCTTATGGAGACCCAGTACTTC. Amino acids: CASSLMLMETQYF.